One and the same sample provided the 11 T cell receptor beta chains below, sequenced in a study of cytomegalovirus exposure and HLA in healthy donors (TCRdb year 2017). The library relied on the immunoSEQ multiplex PCR assay. For the multiplex PCR, a mixture combining 60 forward primers for TCR Vbeta segments and 13 reverse primers for TCR Jbeta segments was used. The table was pulled from immuneACCESS by TCRdb, which kept in-frame rearrangements only. Such tables lose some clones; where checked, under half of the loss comes from unresolved V genes, and the rest has no known cause. This sample lists some 180,000 clones; approximately 86% were detected once. The ten biggest clones cover less than 1.3% of the sample. Sequences were obtained from PBMCs. The receptor source for this set is a boy aged 2-15 years in good health and CMV-seronegative.

The chain recombines TRBV10-1 with TRBJ2-2, with TRBD1 matching over 7 bases. This CDR3 comprises 17 residues. Germline lookup yields CDR1 WNHNN and CDR2 SYGVQD (reference sequence). J gave up 1 base and V 2 bases, and 7 bases lay outside the gene matches. The CDR3 nucleotides are TGCGCCAGCAGTGAGCCCAGGACAGGCCAGAACACCGGGGAGCTGTTTTTT. Amino acid sequence: CASSEPRTGQNTGELFF.

CDR3 region: CASSVRDRANQPQHF. CDR3 sequence (DNA): TGTGCCAGCAGTGTCCGGGACAGGGCCAATCAGCCCCAGCATTTT. The chain carries TRBV2 and TRBJ1-5, with 9 bases lining up with TRBD1. The trim removed 4 bases at V and 3 bases at J, leaving 4 bases unmatched. Germline lookup yields CDR1 SNHLY and CDR2 FYNNEI. This CDR3 has 15 residues.

J is TRBJ1-5 and V is TRBV30; D is ambiguous. Germline V gene sequence: CDR1 GTSNPN, CDR2 SVGIG (reference sequence). The CDR3 consists of 12 residues. Trimming pared 0 bases from V and 9 bases from J, leaving 9 bases between. CDR3 residues: CAWSVLEWPQHF. The CDR3 nucleotides are TGTGCCTGGAGTGTACTAGAATGGCCCCAGCATTTT.

V and J are TRBV6-5 and TRBJ2-1, with 7 bases aligning to TRBD2. The ends lost 5 bases at V and 8 bases at J; junction bases unmatched: 9. Germline lookup yields CDR1 MNHEY and CDR2 SVGAGI. This CDR3 contains 14 residues. The CDR3 region is CASSEGLAAHEQFF. In nucleotides, the CDR3 is TGTGCCAGCAGTGAAGGCCTAGCGGCCCATGAGCAGTTCTTC.

In its sample, this clone was seen once. This chain links TRBV19 with TRBJ2-2; D is perhaps TRBD1 (6 bases). The V end was cut by 6 bases, the J end by 3 bases, with 17 bases between. CDR1 is LNHDA and CDR2 is SQIVND in the germline V gene (reference sequence). The CDR3 has 16 residues. CDR3: CASSPLTGYHTGELFF. As DNA, the CDR3 is TGTGCCAGTAGCCCCCTCACAGGGTATCACACCGGGGAGCTGTTTTTT.

This chain connects TRBV9 to TRBJ1-1; 8 bases align to TRBD1. The CDR3 has 15 residues. Germline CDR1 reads SGDLS; CDR2 reads YYNGEE. V lost 2 bases to trimming and J lost 5 bases; unmatched junction nucleotides: 8. The CDR3 nucleotides read TGTGCCAGCAGCGTTAACGACAGGGGAGGGACTGAAGCTTTCTTT. It encodes CASSVNDRGGTEAFF.

CDR3 nucleotide sequence: TGTGCCAGCAGTTTTAGCGGGAGCGAGACCCAGTACTTC. Translating gives CASSFSGSETQYF. The chain combines TRBV27 with TRBJ2-5; 9 nucleotides line up with TRBD2. This CDR3 region has 13 residues. The germline gives CDR1 MNHEY, CDR2 SMNVEV (reference sequence). Germline trimming cut 3 bases from V and 5 bases from J; bases unmatched to any gene: 1.

DNA for the CDR3: TGTGCCAGCAGTGATAGGGTGGCAGGGCGTCGTTACACTGAAGCTTTCTTT. It specifies CASSDRVAGRRYTEAFF. The chain recombines TRBV6-1 with TRBJ1-1; TRBD1 might be the D (5 bases). The germline V gene encodes CDR1 MNHNS and CDR2 SASEGT. This CDR3 is 17 amino acids long. V lost 3 bases, J lost 3 bases, and 20 bases lay in between.

The J gene is TRBJ1-5, the V gene TRBV19; no clear D. CDR1 LNHDA and CDR2 SQIVND come from the germline V gene (reference sequence). V lost 5 bases and J 2 bases, leaving 16 bases between the germline ends. The CDR3 runs 16 residues. CDR3 in DNA: TGTGCCAGTAGTCAATTCAGGCCATGGGGCAATCAGCCCCAGCATTTT. Its translation: CASSQFRPWGNQPQHF.

V usage is TRBV19 and J usage is TRBJ2-2; 7 bases match TRBD1. This CDR3 has 15 residues. Trimming took 4 bases from V and 0 from J; bases not matched to a gene: 2. Germline CDR1 is LNHDA and CDR2 is SQIVND (reference sequence). As DNA, the CDR3 is TGTGCCAGTAGTACGGGACAGCCGAACACCGGGGAGCTGTTTTTT. Protein: CASSTGQPNTGELFF.

This clone was seen just once. The chain has TRBV28 and TRBJ1-2; unclear D gene. V dropped 2 bases and J dropped 5 bases, with 9 bases sitting between them. The germline gives CDR1 MDHEN, CDR2 SYDVKM. The CDR3 extends over 13 amino acids. In DNA form, the CDR3 reads TGTGCCAGCAGTTTAAACGGGGTTTATGGCTACACCTTC. Residues: CASSLNGVYGYTF.